Following are 24 T cell receptor beta chains from one sample sequenced in a study of T cells in Graves' hyperthyroidism and ophthalmopathy. Amplified TCR beta CDR3 regions derived from RNA transcripts. The study used the HTBI primer set for a first-round RT-PCR of the TCR CDR3. TCRdb re-called the multiplex PCR reads through MiXCR, storing one row per CDR3 protein. The repertoire holds hundreds of thousands of distinct CDR3 sequences, more than 30% seen once, with 7.5% to 9.5% in the top ten. The specimen sequenced was blood. The receptors here all came from a man between 18 and 29 years old with Graves' hyperthyroidism.

The chain is built from TRBV15 and TRBJ1-4; D gene uncertain. The germline V gene encodes CDR1 LNHNV and CDR2 YYDKDF (reference sequence). The germline V and J ends were trimmed by 3 bases and 12 bases, with 20 bases remaining between them. The CDR3 length is 15 residues. In DNA, the CDR3 is TGTGCCACCAGCAGGCAAGATGTCGGGGTCAACCAACTGTTTTTT. This gives the protein CATSRQDVGVNQLFF.

The chain has TRBV19 and TRBJ1-4, with no clear D. The germline V gene encodes CDR1 LNHDA and CDR2 SQIVND (reference sequence). The V end was cut by 3 bases, the J end by 10 bases, with 18 bases between. This CDR3 has 15 amino acids. CDR3 nucleotide sequence: TGTGCCAGTAGTATGGGGAGCCGGCAAGCTGGAAAACTGTTTTTT. Its translation: CASSMGSRQAGKLFF.

In regard to this clonotype: The junction shows a germline mismatch at one end, possibly a read error. The chain recombines TRBV10-3 with TRBJ1-5, with D possibly TRBD1 on 6 matching bases. Germline CDR1 and CDR2: ENHRY and SYGVKD. The CDR3 extends over 15 amino acids. CDR3 amino acids: CAISQPGEGNRPQHF. The CDR3 nucleotides are TGTGCCATCAGTCAGCCAGGGGAAGGTAATCGGCCCCAGCATTTT.

This clonotype has just one count. The rearrangement uses TRBV10-3 and TRBJ1-2, with 8 bases matching TRBD1. CDR1 ENHRY and CDR2 SYGVKD come from the germline V gene. The V gene end was trimmed by 9 bases and the J gene end by 4 bases; junction bases not matched to a gene: 10. The CDR3 length is 14 residues. The DNA for the CDR3 is TGTGCCATTGGGCCCGGGACAGGAACCTATGGCTACACCTTC. Its protein product is CAIGPGTGTYGYTF.

The chain recombines TRBV5-4 with TRBJ2-5; TRBD2 agrees at 12 bases. J lost 5 bases, V lost 2 bases, and 7 bases had no gene match. The CDR3 has 16 residues. Germline CDR1 and CDR2: SGHNT and YYREEE (reference sequence). The CDR3 loop reads CASSLGLAGPRETQYF. The CDR3 region has the DNA TGTGCCAGCAGCTTAGGACTAGCGGGGCCCCGGGAGACCCAGTACTTC.

This clonotype occurred many times. V is TRBV19 and J is TRBJ1-6, with unresolved D. V was cut by 3 bases and J by 7 bases, with 10 bases left in between. This CDR3 spans 14 amino acids. Germline V gives CDR1 LNHDA, CDR2 SQIVND (reference sequence). The chain's CDR3 is CASSMATRNSPLHF. CDR3 DNA: TGTGCCAGTAGTATGGCGACTCGGAATTCACCCCTCCACTTT.

This clonotype was seen at least ten times. V and J are TRBV19 and TRBJ1-5; D gene ambiguous. This CDR3 is 14 amino acids long. Trimming took off 8 bases at V and 4 bases at J, with 15 bases between the two ends. The germline CDR1 and CDR2 sequences are LNHDA and SQIVND (reference sequence). CDR3 coding DNA: TGTGCCAGTGAGGTCACAGTCAGTAATCAGCCCCAGCATTTT. This sequence encodes CASEVTVSNQPQHF.

The chain is built from TRBV29-1 and TRBJ1-1; maybe TRBD1 (5 bases). The V gene lost 4 bases and the J gene lost 7 bases, with 10 bases spanning the gap. The CDR3 runs to 11 residues. Per the germline V gene, CDR1 is SQVTM and CDR2 is ANQGSEA. CDR3 sequence reads: CSVGQGDEAFF. The CDR3 DNA is TGCAGCGTTGGGCAGGGAGATGAAGCTTTCTTT. Based on the CDR3 plus reference TRBV29-1 and TRBJ1-1, the full variable domain is SAVISQKPSRDICQRGTSLTIQCQVDSQVTMMFWYRQQPGQSLTLIATANQGSEATYESGFVIDKFPISRPNLTFSTLTVSNMSPEDSSIYLCSVGQGDEAFFGQGTRLTVV.

This clonotype was recorded at least ten times. The chain links TRBV7-6 to TRBJ1-5; the D is unclear. Trimming took off 5 bases at V and 3 bases at J, with 17 bases between the two ends. Looked up from germline, CDR1 is SGHVS and CDR2 is FNYEAQ. The CDR3 consists of 16 residues. CDR3 in DNA: TGTGCCAGCAGCCCAACGGCCGTTGGTCCCAATCAGCCCCAGCATTTT. This codes for CASSPTAVGPNQPQHF.

This clonotype appeared a few times. The chain couples TRBV5-4 to TRBJ2-2; 7 nucleotides line up with TRBD1. V shed 5 bases, J shed 2 bases, and the junction held 6 bases outside the gene matches. Germline lookup yields CDR1 SGHNT and CDR2 YYREEE (reference sequence). The CDR3 totals 15 residues. CDR3 sequence reads: CASRHGTVNTGELFF. The CDR3 DNA reads as TGTGCCAGCAGGCACGGGACAGTAAACACCGGGGAGCTGTTTTTT. Variable domain in full (rest from reference TRBV5-4 and TRBJ2-2): ETGVTQSPTHLIKTRGQQVTLRCSSQSGHNTVSWYQQALGQGPQFIFQYYREEENGRGNFPPRFSGLQFPNYSSELNVNALELDDSALYLCASRHGTVNTGELFFGEGSRLTVL.

The rearrangement uses TRBV11-3 and TRBJ1-4; D is uncertain. Trimming stripped 8 bases from V and 3 bases from J, with 7 bases between. The CDR3 extends over 12 amino acids. CDR1 and CDR2 (germline): SGHNT, YENEEA. This CDR3 is CASGVANEKLFF. CDR3 bases: TGTGCCAGCGGGGTAGCTAATGAAAAACTGTTTTTT.

The chain joins TRBV9 to TRBJ2-2, with 8 bases that match TRBD1. V was clipped by 4 bases and J by 5 bases; unmatched bases: 7. The germline V gene has CDR1 SGDLS and CDR2 YYNGEE. The CDR3 totals 15 residues. The DNA of the CDR3 is TGTGCCAGCAGCCCCCGGGACAGGCCGACCGGGGAGCTGTTTTTT. Its protein is CASSPRDRPTGELFF. Using reference TRBV9 and TRBJ2-2 for the parts outside the CDR3, the full variable domain is DSGVTQTPKHLITATGQRVTLRCSPRSGDLSVYWYQQSLDQGLQFLIQYYNGEERAKGNILERFSAQQFPDLHSELNLSSLELGDSALYFCASSPRDRPTGELFFGEGSRLTVL.

The CDR3 DNA is TGTGCTAGCTTCGTCCAGGACGCTGAAGCTTTCTTT. The encoded protein is CASFVQDAEAFF. The chain uses TRBV15 and TRBJ1-1; D not certain. The CDR3 is made up of 12 amino acids. Germline CDR1 is LNHNV and CDR2 is YYDKDF (reference sequence).

The chain joins TRBV10-3 to TRBJ1-5; D remains unclear. CDR1 is ENHRY and CDR2 is SYGVKD in the germline V gene. The CDR3 has 15 residues. V lost 10 bases and J 0 bases, leaving 16 bases between the germline ends. As DNA, the CDR3 is TGTGCCAGCGCCCCCCGGACGGTTAGCAATCAGCCCCAGCATTTT. It is translated as CASAPRTVSNQPQHF.

The chain carries TRBV10-3 and TRBJ2-5; D unclear. Germline CDR1 ENHRY, CDR2 SYGVKD. This CDR3 has 16 residues. The germline V and J ends were trimmed by 7 bases and 1 base, with 19 bases remaining between them. The DNA of the CDR3 is TGTGCCATCAAGGCACCAAGACGAATAGCCCAAGAGACCCAGTACTTC. It encodes CAIKAPRRIAQETQYF.

This clonotype was seen ten or more times. Relative to the germline gene, one junction end is altered; a read error may explain this. V gene TRBV2 combines with J gene TRBJ2-1; perhaps TRBD1 as D (8 bases). Germline values: CDR1 SNHLY, CDR2 FYNNEI. The CDR3 extends over 12 amino acids. CDR3 protein: CASSGTGNEQFF. CDR3 DNA sequence: TGCGCCAGCAGCGGGACAGGCAATGAGCAGTTCTTC. Based on the CDR3 plus reference TRBV2 and TRBJ2-1, the full variable domain is EPEVTQTPSHQVTQMGQEVILRCVPISNHLYFYWYRQILGQKVEFLVSFYNNEISEKSEIFDDQFSVERPDGSNFTLKIRSTKLEDSAMYFCASSGTGNEQFFGPGTRLTVL.

The V gene is TRBV29-1, the J gene TRBJ1-1; 7 bases line up with TRBD1. Germline V lookup: CDR1 SQVTM, CDR2 ANQGSEA. CDR3 length equals 12 residues. The DNA of the CDR3 is TGCAACGTACAGGGGACGAACACTGAAGCTTTCTTT. Its translation is CNVQGTNTEAFF.

Ten or more counts support this clonotype. V gene TRBV7-9 combines with J gene TRBJ1-6; tentative D call: TRBD1 (5 bases). This CDR3 contains 16 residues. The V gene lost 6 bases and the J gene lost 6 bases, with 18 bases spanning the gap. Germline V gene data show CDR1 as SEHNR and CDR2 as FQNEAQ (reference sequence). The CDR3 DNA reads TGTGCCAGCAGTACAACAGGCTCTGTTTCTAATTCACCCCTCCACTTT. Amino acid sequence: CASSTTGSVSNSPLHF.

This clonotype was detected a few times. The chain recombines TRBV7-2 with TRBJ2-5; D might be TRBD1 (6 bases). V was shortened by 5 bases and J by 5 bases, with 12 bases between the two germline ends. The CDR3 contains 13 residues. Germline V lookup: CDR1 SGHTA, CDR2 FQGNSA. This CDR3 reads CASSPDRHETQYF. CDR3 DNA: TGTGCCAGCAGCCCCGACAGGCACGAGACCCAGTACTTC.

This clonotype occurred a few times. The chain is built from TRBV20-1 and TRBJ1-1; D might be TRBD1 (5 bases). V lost 1 base and J lost 5, with 14 bases in between. Germline V gene lookup returns CDR1 DFQATT and CDR2 SNEGSKA (reference sequence). The CDR3 is 14 amino acids. CDR3 amino acids: CSARAGGVRTEAFF. CDR3 DNA sequence: TGCAGTGCTAGAGCAGGAGGGGTAAGAACTGAAGCTTTCTTT.

This clonotype was counted ten times or more. V gene TRBV29-1 combines with J gene TRBJ1-1; 7 bases are a match to TRBD1. Germline trimming cut 6 bases from V and 5 bases from J; bases unmatched to any gene: 9. The CDR3 covers 13 residues. Germline V gene sequence: CDR1 SQVTM, CDR2 ANQGSEA. The CDR3 reads CSVAQGLGTEAFF. The CDR3 DNA reads TGCAGCGTCGCACAGGGGCTAGGAACTGAAGCTTTCTTT.

There are many counts of this clonotype. The rearrangement joins TRBV29-1 to TRBJ2-2; D is unresolved. CDR3 length equals 9 residues. Deletions cut 4 bases from V and 6 bases from J, with 0 bases between. Germline V gives CDR1 SQVTM, CDR2 ANQGSEA. The CDR3 protein is CSVAGELFF. CDR3 nucleotides: TGCAGCGTTGCCGGGGAGCTGTTTTTT.

This rearrangement joins TRBV3-1 to TRBJ1-5; D may be TRBD1 (6 bases). The CDR3 is 16 residues long. Per germline, CDR1 LGHDT and CDR2 YNNKEL (reference sequence). Trimming took 0 bases from V and 7 from J, leaving 16 bases between them. The DNA of the CDR3 is TGTGCCAGCAGCCAAGATGGGCGGGGGGCAGGGCAGCCCCAGCATTTT. Translating it yields CASSQDGRGAGQPQHF.

This clonotype was seen just once. The chain recombines TRBV20-1 with TRBJ2-2; TRBD2 agrees at 7 bases. The germline CDR1 and CDR2 sequences are DFQATT and SNEGSKA (reference sequence). The CDR3 totals 14 residues. Trimming took 5 bases from V and 4 from J; bases not matched to a gene: 7. DNA for the CDR3: TGCAGTGCTTATAGCGGGTCGGGCACCGGGGAGCTGTTTTTT. It encodes CSAYSGSGTGELFF.